This T cell receptor beta chain was identified during a study of shared clonotypes between healthy human individuals (dated by TCRdb to about 2020). As for the study more broadly: A couple of women and three men aged 18 to 49 years were included in the cohort. For each donor, CD4 naive and CD4 memory were each given three plates, CD8 naive was given two plates, and CD8 memory was given one plate. The study deeply sequenced blood TCR repertoires of five healthy adults to estimate repertoire size and the extent of clonotype sharing between individuals. Each donor's leukapheresis produced roughly between about 0.9 and 9.5 billion PBMCs. To increase sequencing depth and limit assay-specific biases, TCR repertoire library preparation and sequencing were carried out by different laboratories using diverse techniques.

Using the deep immunoSEQ assay, TCR CDR3 regions were amplified from genomic DNA by multiplex PCR. Extracted genomic DNA from each cell subset was distributed evenly across all wells of several immunoSEQ 96-well plates, and each plate was treated as a replicate. Each replicate PCR for sorted subsets received about 210 ng genomic DNA, equal to 28,000 or so T cell genomes. Purified libraries were quantified with a Qubit 3.0 fluorometer, sized on a Bioanalyzer 2100, and re-quantified with the KAPA Library Quantification kit. A separate single-read 150-cycle Illumina NextSeq 550 flow cell was used to sequence each immunoSEQ 96-well plate. The paper's processing steps were these. The immunoSEQ output contained only junctional sequences without quality scores, so filtering could not match that applied to full-length reads. To assign V/J genes and CDR3, sequences were annotated using PyIR, a Python wrapper for IgBLAST v1.9, with IMGT germline references. Any read was removed if the V/J assignment was weak (E-value above 1e-6), the CDR3 was missing, or the read contained stop codons, out-of-frame junctions, or ambiguous translated residues. V3J clonotypes were defined by identical inferred V gene, J gene, and CDR3 amino acid sequence. Percentage overlap between repertoires was calculated by dividing the number of shared unique clonotypes by the size of the smaller repertoire. Three approaches were used to assess repertoire richness: RTK rarefaction, the Chao1 estimator, and Recon v2.1 estimates of unobserved clonotypes. OLGA was used to compute generation probabilities for all TCRbeta clonotypes that the gDNA method yielded from a few donors. The table was pulled from immuneACCESS by TCRdb, which kept in-frame rearrangements only. Such tables lose some clones; where checked, under half of the loss comes from unresolved V genes, and the rest has no known cause. That table gives V, J and clone size, and the DNA gave D and trimming. The sample table shows around 2.5 million clones, and approximately 94% are seen once. More than 0.35% of the sample is taken by the ten largest.

Overall results and qualifications from the work: Higher generation probabilities were observed for clonotypes shared by all four sorted-subset donors than for non-shared clonotypes. Sampling was restricted to blood, and TCR repertoires in tissue are likely to differ from TCR repertoires in blood. Even with the large sequencing depth, rarefaction of the sorted-subset datasets indicated that sequencing was incomplete. Because the study included a small number of donors, the genetic and exposure-history diversity represented was limited. Sharing across a few donors was observed for approximately 4.6% of naive CD4, about 4% of naive CD8, 2% to 2.5% of memory CD4, and 0.4% of memory CD8 clonotypes. Larger estimated clonotype richness was generally found for naive subsets than for memory subsets. Based on pairwise subsampling, the degree of clonotype sharing among donors was expected to be affected by sequencing depth.

Healthy HIV-negative adults with no recently reported acute infections or vaccinations were included as donors. Only Caucasian adults living in Nashville, Tennessee, USA were represented among the donors. CD4+ T cells were enriched through magnetic negative selection, after which naive cells were positively selected on CD45RA and the remaining negative fraction served as the memory subset. After blood collection by leukapheresis, PBMCs were isolated using Ficoll-Histopaque density gradient centrifugation and then cryopreserved in the vapor phase of liquid nitrogen. Analytical flow cytometry was used to check the purity and quantity of each magnetically sorted T cell population. Genomic DNA was isolated from each sorted fraction and quantified by UV absorbance on a Nanodrop 2000c. The germline V gene yields SGHRS for CDR1 and YFSETQ for CDR2. V is shortened by 4 bases, J by 0 bases, and the region joining them spans 14 bases. From the cysteine through the phenylalanine, the CDR3 covers 16 amino acids. Only the CDR3 part of the read is kept: 48 bases, read in frame from the first base.

Of note for this clone: Its binding antigen is unknown. Per-nucleotide qualities are absent, and no much larger clonotype sits a single base away.

The chain uses TRBV5-1 and TRBJ1-3; tentative D gene TRBD1, with 5 bases matching. The sequence derives from a man in his late teens or twenties in good health. Some clones in this sample may be carry-over from other donors' samples. The sequenced material came from naive CD4+ T cells from PBMCs. Read against the paper, the sample's cell subset or site label means: CD45RA+ positively selected. The DNA sequence follows: TGCGCCAGCAGCCCGGGGGGATTCGTCTCTGGAAACACCATATATTTT. Translated, this gives CASSPGGFVSGNTIYF.